The 14 T cell receptor beta chains below all came from one sample that was sequenced in a study of shared clonotypes between healthy human individuals. Sequencing used immunoSEQ multiplex PCR; TCRdb keeps in-frame clones, though not all of them. The table lists 750,000 to 1,000,000 clones, more than 85% of them singletons. Terminally differentiated effector memory CD45RA+ cells were excluded from the naive CD8 cells, which were CD45RO-negative and positively selected for CCR7. The sample was naive CD8+ T cells sorted from blood. The receptor set was obtained from a man aged 25 to 40 in good health.

The CDR3 nucleotides read TGTGCCAGCAGCGAGGGGGGAAACAGGGCGACAGATACGCAGTATTTT. Protein sequence: CASSEGGNRATDTQYF. The gene calls are TRBV9 and TRBJ2-3, with D perhaps assigned TRBD1 or TRBD2 (6 bases each). This CDR3 has 16 residues. The germline gives CDR1 SGDLS, CDR2 YYNGEE. Trimming took 3 bases from V and 3 from J, leaving 17 bases between them.

The V and J genes are TRBV5-6 and TRBJ1-2; D remains ambiguous. CDR1 is SGHDT and CDR2 is YYEEEE in the germline V gene. The CDR3 contains 12 residues. V was cut by 5 bases and J by 12 bases, with 17 bases left in between. Here the CDR3 reads CASSSAAGLNTF. Written as DNA, the CDR3 is TGTGCCAGCAGTAGCGCAGCAGGTTTAAACACCTTC.

The V gene is TRBV2, the J gene TRBJ1-1; no firm D call. V was trimmed by 5 bases and J by 0 bases, leaving 13 bases between them. Germline V gene lookup returns CDR1 SNHLY and CDR2 FYNNEI. There are 15 residues in the CDR3. The CDR3 DNA reads TGTGCCAGCAGTATGGCGACAAACTTGAACACTGAAGCTTTCTTT. Translation: CASSMATNLNTEAFF. Full variable domain (missing parts from reference TRBV2 and TRBJ1-1): EPEVTQTPSHQVTQMGQEVILRCVPISNHLYFYWYRQILGQKVEFLVSFYNNEISEKSEIFDDQFSVERPDGSNFTLKIRSTKLEDSAMYFCASSMATNLNTEAFFGQGTRLTVV.

In its sample, this clone was seen a few times. The rearrangement joins TRBV11-2 to TRBJ2-3, with TRBD1 matching over 8 bases. Per germline, CDR1 SGHAT and CDR2 FQNNGV. The CDR3 runs 14 residues. V trimming: 1 base; J trimming: 6 bases; junction bases outside the gene matches: 3. CDR3 residues: CASSLVGTGDTQYF. CDR3 nucleotide sequence: TGTGCCAGCAGCTTAGTCGGGACAGGTGATACGCAGTATTTT.

The chain carries TRBV27 and TRBJ1-2; 9 bases are shared with TRBD1. The CDR3 spans 13 residues. Trimming at V came to 5 bases and at J to 6 bases, leaving 4 bases not matched to a gene. The germline V gene encodes CDR1 MNHEY and CDR2 SMNVEV (reference sequence). CDR3 in DNA: TGTGCCAGCAGTCCGGGACAGGGAAATGGCTACACCTTC. Encoded protein: CASSPGQGNGYTF.

This clone has only a few counts. Other DNA sequences in this specimen translate into the identical CDR3. J is TRBJ1-3 and V is TRBV27; D ambiguous. V gave up 3 bases and J gave up 0 bases, with 3 bases separating them. The CDR3 runs 13 residues. CDR1 and CDR2 from the germline V gene are MNHEY and SMNVEV (reference sequence). The CDR3 nucleotides are TGTGCCAGCAGTTTGGGCTCTGGAAACACCATATATTTT. Amino acids: CASSLGSGNTIYF.

Points on this clone: Other DNA sequences from this sample encode an identical CDR3 as well. The chain recombines TRBV7-2 with TRBJ2-7; the D is unclear. Germline V gene data show CDR1 as SGHTA and CDR2 as FQGNSA. V was pared by 0 bases and J by 0 bases, with 6 bases between. The CDR3 is 14 residues long. CDR3 sequence: CASSLAGSSYEQYF. The CDR3, as DNA: TGTGCCAGCAGCTTAGCGGGTAGCTCCTACGAGCAGTACTTC.

V gene TRBV27 combines with J gene TRBJ1-5, with no clear D. The germline V and J ends were trimmed by 3 bases and 6 bases, with 12 bases remaining between them. Germline CDR1 MNHEY, CDR2 SMNVEV (reference sequence). This CDR3 comprises 14 residues. This CDR3 is CASSLAVAGQPQHF. In DNA, the CDR3 is TGTGCCAGCAGTTTGGCAGTTGCGGGTCAGCCCCAGCATTTT.

The chain recombines TRBV7-2 with TRBJ2-2; D is possibly TRBD2 (6 bases). The CDR3 runs 15 residues. V lost 3 bases, J lost 6 bases, and 14 bases lay in between. Germline loops: CDR1 SGHTA, CDR2 FQGNSA. CDR3 coding DNA: TGTGCCAGCAGCTTGACGGGAGATCATCCCGGGGAGCTGTTTTTT. Its protein is CASSLTGDHPGELFF.

This clone has just a few counts. The J gene is TRBJ1-5, the V gene TRBV4-3; D gene ambiguous. V gave up 0 bases and J gave up 4 bases, with 7 bases separating them. Germline values: CDR1 LGHNA, CDR2 YSLEER. The CDR3 is 14 amino acids. Written as DNA, the CDR3 is TGCGCCAGCAGCCAAGACAGGCGTAATCAGCCCCAGCATTTT. It translates to CASSQDRRNQPQHF.

J is TRBJ2-3 and V is TRBV6-4; 7 bases fit TRBD2. The CDR3 is 17 residues long. Germline assignment: CDR1 MRHNA and CDR2 SNTAGT. Germline trimming cut 10 bases from V and 1 base from J; bases unmatched to any gene: 17. The CDR3: CATRPDAGVFGTDTQYF. Written as DNA, the CDR3 is TGTGCCACCAGGCCCGATGCGGGAGTATTCGGCACAGATACGCAGTATTTT.

This sequence joins TRBV4-1 and TRBJ1-2; D unresolved. Germline CDR1 MGHRA, CDR2 YSYEKL. With 0 bases removed from V and 7 bases from J, the gap between germline ends came to 9 bases. CDR3 length equals 13 residues. The CDR3 sequence is CASSQERWSGYTF. The CDR3 DNA sequence: TGCGCCAGCAGCCAAGAAAGGTGGTCTGGCTACACCTTC.

This clone came up once. This rearrangement joins TRBV11-2 to TRBJ2-1; no clear D gene. The CDR3 extends over 12 amino acids. CDR1 is SGHAT, CDR2 FQNNGV, per germline. V was cut by 0 bases and J by 11 bases, with 8 bases left in between. This chain's CDR3 is CASSLDPEKQFF. The CDR3, as DNA: TGTGCCAGCAGCTTAGATCCGGAGAAGCAGTTCTTC.

This chain joins TRBV7-9 and TRBJ2-5, with 10 positions matching TRBD1. The CDR3 runs 15 residues. Trimming cost V 5 bases and J 5 bases; bases outside gene matches: 8. Germline loops: CDR1 SEHNR, CDR2 FQNEAQ (reference sequence). This chain's CDR3 is CASSPADRGFETQYF. The CDR3 nucleotides read TGTGCCAGCAGCCCGGCGGACAGGGGGTTTGAGACCCAGTACTTC.